The 31 T cell receptor beta chains in this list originate from one sample, sequenced in a study of identical twins. TCRdb re-called the 5' RACE reads through MiXCR, storing one row per CDR3 protein. This sample has approximately 500,000 distinct CDR3 sequences, with about 24% found just once. These same data were also listed under a study on T cells expressing NK-cell markers.

The sequenced material came from CD4+ T cells sorted from blood. The source of these receptors is a woman aged 18-29 years in good health.

This clonotype turned up a few times. The rearrangement joins TRBV9 to TRBJ2-7; D not certain. Trimming stripped 4 bases from V and 2 bases from J, with 16 bases between. CDR3 length: 15 amino acids. Germline loops: CDR1 SGDLS, CDR2 YYNGEE. CDR3 loop: CASSLRANPTYEQYF. The CDR3 region has the DNA TGTGCCAGCAGCCTAAGGGCCAATCCCACCTACGAGCAGTACTTC.

V usage is TRBV7-7 and J usage is TRBJ2-7; D gene ambiguous. V lost 5 bases to trimming and J lost 6 bases, with 14 bases between them. CDR1 is SSHAT, CDR2 FNYEAQ, per germline (reference sequence). The CDR3 sequence is 13 residues long. The CDR3 is CASSATRPSEQYF. DNA of the CDR3: TGTGCCAGCAGCGCTACCCGGCCCAGCGAGCAGTACTTC.

This clonotype has more than one count but fewer than ten. This chain's CDR3 is CAIKGGANNEQFF. DNA for the CDR3: TGTGCCATCAAAGGCGGAGCGAACAATGAGCAGTTCTTC. V gene TRBV10-3 combines with J gene TRBJ2-1; D ambiguous. This CDR3 contains 13 residues. Trimming took off 7 bases at V and 5 bases at J, with 12 bases between the two ends. Looked up from germline, CDR1 is ENHRY and CDR2 is SYGVKD.

This clonotype came up many times. V usage is TRBV14 and J usage is TRBJ2-5; TRBD1 matches 8 bases. Germline loops: CDR1 SGHDN, CDR2 FVKESK. After removal of 5 bases from V and 7 bases from J, the junction contained 9 bases not matched to a gene. The CDR3 has 14 residues. The CDR3 bases are TGTGCCAGCAGCGGACAGGGACCCCGAGGGACCCAGTACTTC. Protein sequence: CASSGQGPRGTQYF.

The gene calls are TRBV5-6 and TRBJ1-1, with 7 bases lining up with TRBD1. CDR1 is SGHDT and CDR2 is YYEEEE in the germline V gene. Trimming cost V 4 bases and J 4 bases; bases outside gene matches: 4. CDR3 size: 13 residues. The CDR3: CASSPTGFTEAFF. CDR3 DNA sequence: TGTGCCAGCAGCCCGACAGGGTTCACTGAAGCTTTCTTT.

This clonotype was counted between two and nine times. The chain joins TRBV3-1 to TRBJ2-1; 10 bases are a match to TRBD2. CDR3 length equals 16 residues. V dropped 0 bases and J dropped 10; count of bases not matched to a gene: 9. The germline V gene encodes CDR1 LGHDT and CDR2 YNNKEL (reference sequence). The CDR3, as DNA: TGTGCCAGCAGCCAAGAATATAAGCTAGCGGGGGAAGAGCAGTTCTTC. It specifies CASSQEYKLAGEEQFF.

A few counts support this clonotype. CDR3 loop: CATSRGQGSYGYTF. DNA of the CDR3: TGTGCCACCAGCAGAGGACAGGGATCCTATGGCTACACCTTC. The rearrangement links TRBV15 to TRBJ1-2; 7 positions match TRBD1. The germline CDR1 and CDR2 sequences are LNHNV and YYDKDF (reference sequence). V trimming: 1 base; J trimming: 4 bases; junction bases outside the gene matches: 3. This CDR3 contains 14 residues. The full variable domain, rest sourced from reference TRBV15 and TRBJ1-2, is DAMVIQNPRYQVTQFGKPVTLSCSQTLNHNVMYWYQQKSSQAPKLLFHYYDKDFNNEADTPDNFQSRRPNTSFCFLDIRSPGLGDTAMYLCATSRGQGSYGYTFGSGTRLTVV.

This clonotype was detected a few times. This chain joins TRBV29-1 and TRBJ2-2, with D possibly being TRBD1 or TRBD2 (6 bases each). The CDR3 runs to 14 residues. Looked up from germline, CDR1 is SQVTM and CDR2 is ANQGSEA. This CDR3 reads CSGRGQPNTGELFF. Here the CDR3 DNA reads TGCAGTGGGCGGGGACAACCGAACACCGGGGAGCTGTTTTTT.

V is TRBV7-2 and J is TRBJ2-7, with D perhaps matching TRBD2 (6 bases). The CDR3 has 16 residues. From germline, CDR1 is SGHTA and CDR2 FQGNSA. Between the trimmed V and J ends, which lost 5 bases and 1 base, there was a span of 18 bases. Here the CDR3 reads CASSQSGGALSYEQYF. The CDR3 DNA follows: TGTGCCAGCAGCCAGTCAGGCGGGGCACTTTCCTACGAGCAGTACTTC. The full variable domain, rest sourced from reference TRBV7-2 and TRBJ2-7, is GAGVSQSPSNKVTEKGKDVELRCDPISGHTALYWYRQSLGQGLEFLIYFQGNSAPDKSGLPSDRFSAERTGGSVSTLTIQRTQQEDSAVYLCASSQSGGALSYEQYFGPGTRLTVT.

The table lists this clonotype with a few counts. V and J are TRBV7-6 and TRBJ2-3; D call uncertain. Germline CDR1 reads SGHVS; CDR2 reads FNYEAQ. V lost 5 bases and J lost 4, with 16 bases in between. This CDR3 is 15 amino acids long. The CDR3 DNA reads TGTGCCAGCAGCCAACTCCCCGGGTCGGCAGATACGCAGTATTTT. Its protein product is CASSQLPGSADTQYF.

The chain recombines TRBV7-2 with TRBJ2-7; D may be TRBD1 or TRBD2 (5 bases each). CDR1 and CDR2 from the germline V gene are SGHTA and FQGNSA. V lost 3 bases to trimming and J lost 3 bases, with 9 bases between them. This CDR3 has 13 residues. Here the CDR3 DNA reads TGTGCCAGCAGCTTGGGGGTAAACTACGAGCAGTACTTC. Translation gives CASSLGVNYEQYF.

The J gene is TRBJ1-1, the V gene TRBV5-6; possible D gene TRBD1, 5 bases. The V end lost 1 base, the J end lost 3 bases, and 13 bases lay between the germline ends. The CDR3 is 15 amino acids. From germline, CDR1 is SGHDT and CDR2 YYEEEE. CDR3: CASSLIRGRDTEAFF. CDR3 coding DNA: TGTGCCAGCAGCTTGATCCGGGGACGAGACACTGAAGCTTTCTTT.

This clonotype came up a few times. The rearrangement links TRBV3-1 to TRBJ2-2; D gene unclear. The V gene's germline CDR1 is LGHDT and CDR2 YNNKEL (reference sequence). The CDR3 covers 13 residues. V was pared by 4 bases and J by 6 bases, with 9 bases between. In nucleotides, the CDR3 is TGTGCCAGCAGCCGATATCTTGCCGGGGAGCTGTTTTTT. It encodes CASSRYLAGELFF.

This clonotype appeared a few times. The chain joins TRBV20-1 to TRBJ2-2; a weak D match, TRBD2 (6 bases). The CDR3 runs 13 residues. V gave up 3 bases and J gave up 3 bases, with 8 bases separating them. Germline V CDR1 and CDR2: DFQATT, SNEGSKA (reference sequence). CDR3 amino acids: CSASSGYTGELFF. CDR3 sequence (DNA): TGCAGTGCTAGTAGCGGCTACACCGGGGAGCTGTTTTTT.

This clonotype was observed a few times. The chain couples TRBV7-3 to TRBJ2-1; D is uncertain. Germline-derived CDR1 and CDR2 are SGHTA and FQGTGA. The V gene lost 5 bases and the J gene lost 2 bases, with 16 bases spanning the gap. The CDR3 loop spans 16 amino acids. The DNA for the CDR3 is TGTGCCAGCAGCCCCCCGGGCCACGAGCCCTACAATGAGCAGTTCTTC. Amino acid sequence: CASSPPGHEPYNEQFF.

The chain carries TRBV4-1 and TRBJ1-2; no clear D. Trimming took 0 bases from V and 4 from J, leaving 9 bases between them. The germline gives CDR1 MGHRA, CDR2 YSYEKL. This CDR3 has 14 residues. The CDR3 bases are TGCGCCAGCAGCCAAGAGAACAGTATCTATGGCTACACCTTC. Its protein product is CASSQENSIYGYTF.

This clonotype came up once. This chain links TRBV5-4 with TRBJ2-7; 9 nucleotides agree with TRBD1. The CDR3 length is 14 residues. Germline V gene sequence: CDR1 SGHNT, CDR2 YYREEE (reference sequence). V lost 2 bases and J lost 4; bases outside the gene matches: 4. As DNA, the CDR3 is TGTGCCAGCAGCTTACAGGGGGCATTTTACGAGCAGTACTTC. This gives the protein CASSLQGAFYEQYF.

This chain links TRBV10-3 with TRBJ2-2, with 15 bases aligning to TRBD2. This CDR3 contains 19 residues. Trimming removed 5 bases from V and 6 bases from J; junction bases left unmatched: 13. Germline V CDR1 and CDR2: ENHRY, SYGVKD. CDR3 sequence (DNA): TGTGCCATCAGTTTGCTCTGGACTAGCGGGAGGGTTGTCCCCGGGGAGCTGTTTTTT. It yields the protein CAISLLWTSGRVVPGELFF.

In its sample, this clonotype was seen a few times. The rearrangement links TRBV6-5 to TRBJ1-1; TRBD1 matches 10 bases. The germline V gene has CDR1 MNHEY and CDR2 SVGAGI. This CDR3 comprises 12 residues. V was pared by 5 bases and J by 10 bases, with 4 bases of the junction left unmatched. CDR3 in DNA: TGTGCCAGCAGTGGACAGGGGGTAAGAGCTTTCTTT. The encoded protein is CASSGQGVRAFF.

Here the CDR3 DNA reads TGCGCCAGCAGCGCACAGGGAGACGGCTACACCTTC. As protein: CASSAQGDGYTF. J is TRBJ1-2 and V is TRBV5-1, with D perhaps matching TRBD1 (6 bases). CDR3 length: 12 residues. Between the trimmed V and J ends, which lost 4 bases and 8 bases, there was a span of 12 bases. Germline CDR1 SGHRS, CDR2 YFSETQ.

This clonotype was found a few times. The chain joins TRBV6-1 to TRBJ1-5; maybe TRBD1 (6 bases). CDR1 is MNHNS and CDR2 is SASEGT in the germline V gene. The V gene lost 5 bases and the J gene lost 6 bases, with 20 bases spanning the gap. CDR3 length: 16 amino acids. In nucleotides, the CDR3 is TGTGCCAGCAGTAAGATGGTGGGGGTACAGGGTCAGCCCCAGCATTTT. It specifies CASSKMVGVQGQPQHF.

This clonotype was observed a few times. This chain uses TRBV5-1 with TRBJ1-1; tentative D call: TRBD1 (6 bases). The CDR3 is 14 residues long. The ends were cut back, 4 bases at V and 6 bases at J, with 16 bases in the middle. Germline loops: CDR1 SGHRS, CDR2 YFSETQ. The CDR3 reads CASSELNRQAEAFF. The CDR3 region has the DNA TGCGCCAGCAGCGAGTTGAACCGACAGGCTGAAGCTTTCTTT.

The chain combines TRBV30 with TRBJ2-2; D not resolved. Germline-derived CDR1 and CDR2 are GTSNPN and SVGIG (reference sequence). The length of the CDR3 is 14 residues. The V and J ends lost 0 bases and 0 bases respectively, with 5 bases between them. CDR3 DNA: TGTGCCTGGAGTGTCGTCCCGAACACCGGGGAGCTGTTTTTT. Translating gives CAWSVVPNTGELFF.

The sample holds a few counts of this clonotype. The rearrangement links TRBV6-5 to TRBJ1-2, with TRBD1 as a possible D gene (6 bases). CDR3 length: 16 residues. V lost 0 bases to trimming and J lost 3 bases, with 14 bases between them. Germline V gene data show CDR1 as MNHEY and CDR2 as SVGAGI. The CDR3 region is CASSYSKFQGYYGYTF. As DNA, the CDR3 is TGTGCCAGCAGTTACTCGAAGTTCCAGGGGTACTATGGCTACACCTTC.

This clonotype has more than one count but fewer than ten. The CDR3 DNA sequence: TGTGCCAGCAGCACCCAGGGACAGGGGAACACTGAAGCTTTCTTT. This encodes CASSTQGQGNTEAFF. The chain links TRBV9 to TRBJ1-1; 9 bases map to TRBD1. The CDR3 is made up of 15 amino acids. Germline CDR1 reads SGDLS; CDR2 reads YYNGEE. The V gene end was trimmed by 4 bases and the J gene end by 1 base; junction bases not matched to a gene: 5.

V usage is TRBV20-1 and J usage is TRBJ2-1; 7 bases are shared with TRBD2. The V segment lost 0 bases and the J segment 11 bases; nucleotides outside the gene matches: 4. Looked up from germline, CDR1 is DFQATT and CDR2 is SNEGSKA (reference sequence). This CDR3 is 12 amino acids long. This CDR3 reads CSARDTSAQQFF. DNA of the CDR3: TGCAGTGCTAGAGATACTAGCGCCCAGCAGTTCTTC.

The V call is TRBV6-2 or TRBV6-3, the J call TRBJ2-2, with 7 positions matching TRBD2. Per the germline V gene, CDR1 is MNHEY and CDR2 is SVGEGT. The CDR3 is 17 amino acids. After removal of 2 bases from V and 0 bases from J, the junction contained 6 bases not matched to a gene. The CDR3 loop is CASSYLAEISNTGELFF. CDR3 nucleotide sequence: TGTGCCAGCAGTTACCTAGCGGAAATATCGAACACCGGGGAGCTGTTTTTT.

This rearrangement joins TRBV12-3 or TRBV12-4 to TRBJ2-7; the D is unclear. This CDR3 region has 15 residues. V was trimmed by 3 bases and J by 2 bases, leaving 14 bases between them. The CDR3 spells CASSFGAGDTYEQYF. The CDR3 DNA is TGTGCCAGCAGTTTCGGCGCTGGGGATACCTACGAGCAGTACTTC.

This chain joins TRBV7-2 and TRBJ2-3; 9 bases are a match to TRBD2. This CDR3 is 17 amino acids long. Germline V lookup: CDR1 SGHTA, CDR2 FQGNSA. With 0 bases clipped from V and 6 bases from J, the junction kept 10 bases outside the gene matches. The CDR3 loop reads CASSLAGTSNVSDTQYF. CDR3 nucleotide sequence: TGTGCCAGCAGCTTAGCGGGGACTAGCAACGTATCGGATACGCAGTATTTT.

This clonotype was seen ten or more times. J is TRBJ2-3 and V is TRBV7-9; the D is unclear. The CDR3 spans 15 residues. Germline lookup yields CDR1 SEHNR and CDR2 FQNEAQ (reference sequence). V was pared by 3 bases and J by 1 base, with 11 bases between. The CDR3 sequence: CASSFQSGRTDTQYF. The CDR3 DNA sequence: TGTGCCAGCAGCTTCCAATCCGGGCGCACAGATACGCAGTATTTT.

The J gene is TRBJ2-2, the V gene TRBV5-1; 9 positions agree with TRBD1. Germline V gene sequence: CDR1 SGHRS, CDR2 YFSETQ. Trimming took 0 bases from V and 7 from J; bases not matched to a gene: 4. CDR3 length: 15 amino acids. The CDR3 bases are TGCGCCAGCAGCTTGGGGACAGGGGACATCGGGGAGCTGTTTTTT. Its translation is CASSLGTGDIGELFF.